Listed here are 18 T cell receptor beta chains from one sample, sequenced in a study of blood T cell repertoires in COVID-19. Generated by immunoSEQ multiplex PCR, the TCRdb table keeps only in-frame clones and is missing some. The table shows 270,000 or so clones, with around 86% occurring only once. The sequenced sample was peripheral blood. The source is a woman aged 55-70 years with active or convalescent COVID-19.

J is TRBJ1-5 and V is TRBV27; 9 bases match TRBD1. This CDR3 has 14 residues. The germline CDR1 and CDR2 sequences are MNHEY and SMNVEV (reference sequence). J was trimmed by 7 bases and V by 3 bases; bases with no gene match: 4. The CDR3 loop is CASSFTGGGQPQHF. CDR3 nucleotides: TGTGCCAGCAGTTTCACAGGGGGCGGCCAGCCCCAGCATTTT.

This clone was seen a handful of times. The chain joins TRBV5-5 to TRBJ1-1, with TRBD1 matching 9 bases. The V gene end was trimmed by 0 bases and the J gene end by 3 bases; junction bases not matched to a gene: 6. Germline V gene sequence: CDR1 SGHKS, CDR2 YYEKEE (reference sequence). This CDR3 spans 16 amino acids. The CDR3 DNA sequence: TGTGCCAGCAGCTTGGCCTGGGACAGGGAAGACACTGAAGCTTTCTTT. Protein sequence: CASSLAWDREDTEAFF.

The chain links TRBV2 to TRBJ2-5; maybe TRBD1 (6 bases). The CDR3 is made up of 14 amino acids. V lost 6 bases, J lost 1 base, and 12 bases lay in between. Germline V gene lookup returns CDR1 SNHLY and CDR2 FYNNEI. CDR3 nucleotide sequence: TGTGCCAGCAGCTTGGACAGAGTCCAAGAGACCCAGTACTTC. It yields the protein CASSLDRVQETQYF.

The rearrangement joins TRBV27 to TRBJ2-3; tentative D call: TRBD1 (6 bases). V lost 7 bases and J lost 4, with 15 bases in between. The germline V gene encodes CDR1 MNHEY and CDR2 SMNVEV (reference sequence). The CDR3 is 14 amino acids. The CDR3 DNA reads TGTGCCAGCAATTTCGGACAGCTCCCAGATACGCAGTATTTT. As protein: CASNFGQLPDTQYF.

CDR3 in DNA: TGTGCCAGCAGCTTGGGGGGGGTCCAAGAGACCCAGTACTTC. Translating gives CASSLGGVQETQYF. J is TRBJ2-5 and V is TRBV5-4; a weak D match, TRBD2 (6 bases). This CDR3 has 14 residues. Germline CDR1 SGHNT, CDR2 YYREEE (reference sequence). Trimming pared 0 bases from V and 1 base from J, leaving 7 bases between.

The chain uses TRBV7-2 and TRBJ2-6; D remains unclear. CDR1 is SGHTA, CDR2 FQGNSA, per germline. The CDR3 has 14 residues. Trimming took 5 bases from V and 1 from J, leaving 6 bases between them. CDR3 in amino acids: CASSPRSGANVLTF. In nucleotides, the CDR3 is TGTGCCAGCAGCCCCCGTTCTGGGGCCAACGTCCTGACTTTC.

The chain carries TRBV30 and TRBJ2-7, with 8 bases that match TRBD1. The V and J ends lost 3 bases and 3 bases, in that order; junction bases with no gene match: 10. CDR3 length equals 15 residues. The germline CDR1 and CDR2 sequences are GTSNPN and SVGIG (reference sequence). As DNA, the CDR3 is TGTGCCTGGAGGTCACCGGGACAGGCTAACTACGAGCAGTACTTC. This translates into CAWRSPGQANYEQYF.

The chain joins TRBV27 to TRBJ1-6; D unresolved. In germline, CDR1 is MNHEY, CDR2 SMNVEV (reference sequence). Trimming cost V 7 bases and J 7 bases, with 5 bases left between them. The CDR3 contains 11 residues. CDR3 in amino acids: CASTLNSPLHF. The CDR3 DNA follows: TGTGCCAGCACCCTAAATTCACCCCTCCACTTT.

V and J are TRBV7-3 and TRBJ1-2; 8 nucleotides align to TRBD1. The CDR3 runs to 13 residues. Per the germline V gene, CDR1 is SGHTA and CDR2 is FQGTGA. V gave up 6 bases and J gave up 5 bases; unmatched junction bases: 5. This chain's CDR3 is CASSQGASYGYTF. The CDR3 nucleotides are TGTGCCAGCAGTCAGGGGGCGTCTTATGGCTACACCTTC.

The J gene is TRBJ1-2, the V gene TRBV28, with 7 bases identical to TRBD1. The CDR3 totals 13 residues. V was clipped by 10 bases and J by 7 bases; unmatched bases: 12. The germline V gene has CDR1 MDHEN and CDR2 SYDVKM. The DNA of the CDR3 is TGTGCCACCTATCGGGACAGTATTAGTGGCTACACCTTC. It is translated as CATYRDSISGYTF.

The chain employs TRBV4-1 and TRBJ1-5; the D gene is possibly TRBD1 (6 bases). The germline V gene has CDR1 MGHRA and CDR2 YSYEKL. V was trimmed by 0 bases and J by 5 bases, leaving 11 bases between them. CDR3 length: 15 amino acids. Here the CDR3 reads CASSQDDRRHQPQHF. The CDR3 coding sequence is TGCGCCAGCAGCCAAGATGACAGGCGGCATCAGCCCCAGCATTTT.

J is TRBJ1-1 and V is TRBV6-5, with TRBD1 matching over 7 bases. The trim removed 11 bases at V and 5 bases at J, leaving 8 bases unmatched. From germline, CDR1 is MNHEY and CDR2 SVGAGI. The CDR3 totals 12 residues. The CDR3: CAGQVSDTEAFF. DNA for the CDR3: TGTGCCGGACAGGTTTCTGATACTGAAGCTTTCTTT.

About this clone: The sample carries other DNA sequences with the same CDR3. The chain recombines TRBV9 with TRBJ1-4; TRBD1 is a possible D gene (5 bases). This CDR3 region has 15 residues. Trimming stripped 0 bases from V and 2 bases from J, with 8 bases between. The germline gives CDR1 SGDLS, CDR2 YYNGEE. For the CDR3, the DNA is TGTGCCAGCAGCGTAGGCGGGGGGACTAATGAAAAACTGTTTTTT. Protein sequence: CASSVGGGTNEKLFF.

The chain carries TRBV4-2 and TRBJ2-7, with no clear D. In germline, CDR1 is LGHNA, CDR2 YNFKEQ. The CDR3 contains 14 residues. V was trimmed by 0 bases and J by 1 base, leaving 7 bases between them. In DNA form, the CDR3 reads TGTGCCAGCAGCCAAGATACCGGTTCCTACGAGCAGTACTTC. Protein product: CASSQDTGSYEQYF.

The gene calls are TRBV24-1 and TRBJ2-3; tentative D call: TRBD1 (5 bases). The CDR3 has 14 residues. Germline CDR1 KGHDR, CDR2 SFDVKD. With 3 bases removed from V and 4 bases from J, the gap between germline ends came to 10 bases. The CDR3 DNA follows: TGTGCCACCAGTGATCCAGGGAATCCAGATACGCAGTATTTT. This translates into CATSDPGNPDTQYF.

This chain uses TRBV7-3 with TRBJ1-1; 7 bases agree with TRBD1. Germline loops: CDR1 SGHTA, CDR2 FQGTGA. The CDR3 sequence is 12 residues long. With V trimmed by 6 bases and J by 7 bases, 5 bases remained unmatched. The CDR3 region is CASRRQGGEAFF. CDR3 DNA: TGTGCCAGCAGACGACAGGGCGGTGAAGCTTTCTTT.

This rearrangement joins TRBV6-2 or TRBV6-3 to TRBJ2-2, with TRBD2 matching 9 bases. This CDR3 is 21 amino acids long. V gave up 3 bases and J gave up 2 bases; unmatched junction bases: 19. Germline-derived CDR1 and CDR2 are MNHEY and SVGEGT. In DNA, the CDR3 is TGTGCCAGCAGTTATACGGCGGGGGGGCTTTCAGGGGCTCGAAACACCGGGGAGCTGTTTTTT. This translates into CASSYTAGGLSGARNTGELFF.

The chain joins TRBV7-8 to TRBJ2-7; 7 nucleotides agree with TRBD2. This CDR3 has 17 residues. V lost 1 base, J lost 2 bases, and 11 bases stayed unmatched. Germline CDR1 and CDR2: SGHVS and FQNEAQ. Here the CDR3 reads CASSLGGWASGAYEQYF. CDR3 in DNA: TGTGCCAGCAGCTTAGGGGGTTGGGCTAGCGGAGCCTACGAGCAGTACTTC.